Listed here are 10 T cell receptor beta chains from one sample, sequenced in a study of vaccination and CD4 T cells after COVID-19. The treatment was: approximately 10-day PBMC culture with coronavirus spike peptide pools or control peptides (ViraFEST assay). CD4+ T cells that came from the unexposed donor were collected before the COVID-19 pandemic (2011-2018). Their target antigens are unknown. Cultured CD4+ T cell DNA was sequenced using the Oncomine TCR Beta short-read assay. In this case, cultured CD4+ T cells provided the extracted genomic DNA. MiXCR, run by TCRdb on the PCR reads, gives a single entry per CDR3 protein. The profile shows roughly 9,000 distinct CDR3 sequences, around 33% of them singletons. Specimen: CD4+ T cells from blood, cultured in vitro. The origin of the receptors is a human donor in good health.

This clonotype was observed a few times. The CDR3 nucleotides read TGTGCCAGCAGCTTTGGCCCCCCCAAGGGAGAGACCCAGTACTTC. This translates into CASSFGPPKGETQYF. The chain combines TRBV7-2 with TRBJ2-5; no clear D gene. The CDR3 is 15 amino acids. V lost 3 bases to trimming and J lost 4 bases, with 15 bases between them. Germline values: CDR1 SGHTA, CDR2 FQGNSA.

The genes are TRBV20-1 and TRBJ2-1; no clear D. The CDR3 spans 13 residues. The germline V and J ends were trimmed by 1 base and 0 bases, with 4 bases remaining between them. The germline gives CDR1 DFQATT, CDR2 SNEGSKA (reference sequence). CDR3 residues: CSARAGSYNEQFF. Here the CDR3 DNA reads TGCAGTGCTAGAGCGGGCTCCTACAATGAGCAGTTCTTC.

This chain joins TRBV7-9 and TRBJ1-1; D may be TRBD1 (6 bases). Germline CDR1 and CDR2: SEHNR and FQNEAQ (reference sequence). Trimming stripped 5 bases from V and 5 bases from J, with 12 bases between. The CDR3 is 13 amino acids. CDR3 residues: CASSNQGRTEAFF. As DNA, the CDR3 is TGTGCCAGCAGCAATCAGGGGAGGACTGAAGCTTTCTTT.

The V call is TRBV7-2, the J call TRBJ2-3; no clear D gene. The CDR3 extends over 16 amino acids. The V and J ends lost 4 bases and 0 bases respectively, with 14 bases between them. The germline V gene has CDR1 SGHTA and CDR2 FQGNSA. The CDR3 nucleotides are TGTGCCAGCAGCTCTAGGCAGGCTATTAGCACAGATACGCAGTATTTT. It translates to CASSSRQAISTDTQYF.

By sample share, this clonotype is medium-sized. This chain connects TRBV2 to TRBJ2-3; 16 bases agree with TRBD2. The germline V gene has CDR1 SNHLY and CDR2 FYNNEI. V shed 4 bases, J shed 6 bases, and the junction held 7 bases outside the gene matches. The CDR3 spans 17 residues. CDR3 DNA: TGTGCCAGCAGTGCCGGGACTAGCGGGAGGGGAGCCGATACGCAGTATTTT. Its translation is CASSAGTSGRGADTQYF.

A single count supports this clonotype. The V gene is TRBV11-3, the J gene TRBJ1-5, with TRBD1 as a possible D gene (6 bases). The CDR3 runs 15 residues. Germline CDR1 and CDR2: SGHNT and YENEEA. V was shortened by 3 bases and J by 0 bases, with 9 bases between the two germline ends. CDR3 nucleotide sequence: TGTGCCAGCAGCTTCAGGGGATATAGCAATCAGCCCCAGCATTTT. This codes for CASSFRGYSNQPQHF.

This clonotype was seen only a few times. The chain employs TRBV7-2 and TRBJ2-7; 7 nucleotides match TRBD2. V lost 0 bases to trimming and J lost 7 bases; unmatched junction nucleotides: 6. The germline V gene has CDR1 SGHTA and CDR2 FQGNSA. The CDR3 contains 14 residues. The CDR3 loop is CASSLAGGPREQYF. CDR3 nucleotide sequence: TGTGCCAGCAGCTTAGCGGGAGGGCCGAGGGAGCAGTACTTC.

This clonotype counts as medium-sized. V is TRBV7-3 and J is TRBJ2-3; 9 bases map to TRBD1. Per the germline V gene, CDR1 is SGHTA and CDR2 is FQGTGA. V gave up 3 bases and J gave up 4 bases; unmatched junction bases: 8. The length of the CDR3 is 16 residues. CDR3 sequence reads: CASSLAGTGFADTQYF. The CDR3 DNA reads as TGTGCCAGCAGCTTGGCCGGGACAGGGTTCGCAGATACGCAGTATTTT.

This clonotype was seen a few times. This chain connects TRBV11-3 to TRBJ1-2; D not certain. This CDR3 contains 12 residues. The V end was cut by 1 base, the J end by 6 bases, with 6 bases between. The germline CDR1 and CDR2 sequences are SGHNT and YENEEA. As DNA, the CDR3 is TGTGCCAGCAGCTTAGGGTGGGATGGCTACACCTTC. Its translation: CASSLGWDGYTF.

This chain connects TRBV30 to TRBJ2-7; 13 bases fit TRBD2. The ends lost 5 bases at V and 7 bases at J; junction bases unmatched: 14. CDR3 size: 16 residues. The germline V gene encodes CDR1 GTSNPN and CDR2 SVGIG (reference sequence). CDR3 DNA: TGTGCCTGGGGGGACTGGACTAGCGGGAGAATGCGGGAGCAGTACTTC. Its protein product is CAWGDWTSGRMREQYF. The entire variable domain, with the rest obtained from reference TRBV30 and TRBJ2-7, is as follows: SQTIHQWPATLVQPVGSPLSLECTVEGTSNPNLYWYRQAAGRGLQLLFYSVGIGQISSEVPQNLSASRPQDRQFILSSKKLLLSDSGFYLCAWGDWTSGRMREQYFGPGTRLTVT.